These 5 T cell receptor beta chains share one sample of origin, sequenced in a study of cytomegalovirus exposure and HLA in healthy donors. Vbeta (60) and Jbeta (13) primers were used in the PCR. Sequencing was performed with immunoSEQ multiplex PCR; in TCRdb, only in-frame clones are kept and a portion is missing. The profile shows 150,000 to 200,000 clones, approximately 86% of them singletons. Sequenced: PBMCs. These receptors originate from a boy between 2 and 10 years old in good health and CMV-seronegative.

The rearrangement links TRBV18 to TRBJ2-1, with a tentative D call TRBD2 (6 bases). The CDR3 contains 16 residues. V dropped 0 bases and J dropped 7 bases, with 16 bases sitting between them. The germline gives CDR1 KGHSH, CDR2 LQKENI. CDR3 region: CASSPPRRGEENEQFF. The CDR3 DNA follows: TGTGCCAGCTCACCACCTAGGCGGGGCGAGGAGAATGAGCAGTTCTTC. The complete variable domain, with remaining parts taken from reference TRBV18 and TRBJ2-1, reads NAGVMQNPRHLVRRRGQEARLRCSPMKGHSHVYWYRQLPEEGLKFMVYLQKENIIDESGMPKERFSAEFPKEGPSILRIQQVVRGDSAAYFCASSPPRRGEENEQFFGPGTRLTVL.

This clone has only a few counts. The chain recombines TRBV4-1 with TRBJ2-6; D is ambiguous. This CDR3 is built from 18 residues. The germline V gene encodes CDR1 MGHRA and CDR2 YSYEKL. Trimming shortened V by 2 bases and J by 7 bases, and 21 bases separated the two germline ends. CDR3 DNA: TGCGCCAGCAGCCAAATTCCCCGTGAAGGTCTGGGCGCCAACGTCCTGACTTTC. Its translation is CASSQIPREGLGANVLTF.

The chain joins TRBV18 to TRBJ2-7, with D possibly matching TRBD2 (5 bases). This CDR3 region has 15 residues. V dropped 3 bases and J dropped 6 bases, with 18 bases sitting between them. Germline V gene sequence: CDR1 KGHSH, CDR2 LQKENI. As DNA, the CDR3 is TGTGCCAGCTCACCTGAGGCTACCCTCGAGGGCGAGCAGTACTTC. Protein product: CASSPEATLEGEQYF.

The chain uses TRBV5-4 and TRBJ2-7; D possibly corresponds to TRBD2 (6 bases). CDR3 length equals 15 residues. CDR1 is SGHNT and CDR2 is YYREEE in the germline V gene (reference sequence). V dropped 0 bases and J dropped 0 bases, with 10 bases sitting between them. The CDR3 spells CASSLAGGISYEQYF. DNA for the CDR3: TGTGCCAGCAGCTTGGCTGGCGGGATCTCCTACGAGCAGTACTTC.

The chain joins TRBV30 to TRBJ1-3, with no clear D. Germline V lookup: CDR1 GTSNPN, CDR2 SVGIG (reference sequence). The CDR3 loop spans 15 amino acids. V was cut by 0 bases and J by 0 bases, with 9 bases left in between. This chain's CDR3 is CAWSVSPSSGNTIYF. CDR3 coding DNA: TGTGCCTGGAGTGTATCCCCGTCCTCTGGAAACACCATATATTTT.